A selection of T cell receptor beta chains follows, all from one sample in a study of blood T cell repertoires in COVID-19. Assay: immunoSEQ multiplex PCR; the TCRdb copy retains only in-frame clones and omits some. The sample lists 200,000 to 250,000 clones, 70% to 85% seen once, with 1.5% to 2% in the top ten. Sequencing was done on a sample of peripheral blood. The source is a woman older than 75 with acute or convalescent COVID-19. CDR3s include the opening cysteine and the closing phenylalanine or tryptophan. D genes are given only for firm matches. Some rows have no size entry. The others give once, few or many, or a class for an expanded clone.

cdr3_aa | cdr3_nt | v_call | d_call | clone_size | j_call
CAVEANTEAFF | TGTGCCGTCGAAGCGAACACTGAAGCTTTCTTT | TRBV6-5 | NA | NA | TRBJ1-1
CASSTPSLAGPYF | TGTGCCAGCAGTACCCCGAGTCTAGCGGGACCGTACTTC | TRBV28 | TRBD2 | NA | TRBJ2-7
CASSEALGNQPQHF | TGTGCCAGCAGTGAAGCGCTCGGTAATCAGCCCCAGCATTTT | TRBV6-1 | NA | NA | TRBJ1-5
CASSLALAGTYEQYF | TGCGCCAGCAGCTTGGCACTAGCGGGAACCTACGAGCAGTACTTC | TRBV5-1 | TRBD2 | NA | TRBJ2-7
CASSYGQALSGNTIYF | TGTGCCAGCAGTTACGGACAGGCACTCTCTGGAAACACCATATATTTT | TRBV6-5 | TRBD1 | NA | TRBJ1-3
CASSLAPSGRGETQYF | TGTGCCAGCAGCTTAGCGCCTAGCGGGAGAGGAGAGACCCAGTACTTC | TRBV11-2 | TRBD2 | few | TRBJ2-5
CASRDTTLGYTF | TGTGCCAGCAGGGACACTACCTTGGGCTACACCTTC | TRBV25-1 | NA | NA | TRBJ1-2
CASGIQRETDEQFF | TGTGCCAGCGGAATCCAGCGGGAGACAGATGAGCAGTTCTTC | TRBV2 | TRBD2 | NA | TRBJ2-1
CASSLGGVYRGSTEAFF | TGTGCCAGCAGCTTAGGCGGGGTTTACAGGGGGAGCACTGAAGCTTTCTTT | TRBV7-2 | TRBD1 | NA | TRBJ1-1
CASSALTGRGEKLFF | TGCGCCAGCAGCGCCCTCACAGGGCGTGGTGAAAAACTGTTTTTT | TRBV4-3 | NA | few | TRBJ1-4
CASSPTSADTDTQYF | TGTGCCAGCAGTCCCACTAGCGCCGACACAGATACGCAGTATTTT | TRBV9 | TRBD2 | NA | TRBJ2-3
CASRSTRQGENSPLHF | TGCGCCAGCAGATCAACTAGACAGGGGGAAAATTCACCCCTCCACTTT | TRBV5-1 | TRBD1 | NA | TRBJ1-6
CASSLGGSYEQYF | TGTGCCAGCAGCTTGGGAGGCTCCTACGAGCAGTACTTC | TRBV11-2 | NA | NA | TRBJ2-7
CASSTLTSGRDNEQFF | TGTGCCAGCAGCACTCTCACTAGCGGGAGGGACAATGAGCAGTTCTTC | TRBV3-1/TRBV3-2 | TRBD2 | few | TRBJ2-1
CASQYGTGHTGELFF | TGTGCCAGTCAATACGGGACAGGGCATACCGGGGAGCTGTTTTTT | TRBV2 | TRBD1 | NA | TRBJ2-2
CASSRSSGGYNEQFF | TGTGCCAGCAGCCGATCTAGCGGGGGCTACAATGAGCAGTTCTTC | TRBV5-4 | TRBD2 | few | TRBJ2-1
CSVDRTGGGTGELFF | TGCAGCGTTGACAGGACAGGGGGAGGCACCGGGGAGCTGTTTTTT | TRBV29-1 | TRBD1 | NA | TRBJ2-2
CASSSLRLSGDSNQPQHF | TGTGCCAGCAGCTCCCTCCGGCTCTCAGGGGATAGCAATCAGCCCCAGCATTTT | TRBV5-4 | NA | few | TRBJ1-5
CASSPGTSGGTDTQYF | TGCGCCAGCAGCCCAGGGACTAGCGGGGGCACAGATACGCAGTATTTT | TRBV5-1 | TRBD2 | NA | TRBJ2-3
CASSILGANTGELFF | TGTGCCAGTAGTATACTAGGCGCGAACACCGGGGAGCTGTTTTTT | TRBV19 | NA | NA | TRBJ2-2
CAISDLERGSSYEQYF | TGTGCCATCAGTGACTTAGAGCGGGGGAGCTCCTACGAGCAGTACTTC | TRBV10-3 | TRBD2 | NA | TRBJ2-7
CASRSHGSYNEQFF | TGTGCCAGTAGGAGTCATGGCTCCTACAATGAGCAGTTCTTC | TRBV19 | NA | NA | TRBJ2-1
CASSVEQSTDTQYF | TGTGCCAGCAGTGTGGAGCAGAGCACAGATACGCAGTATTTT | TRBV2 | NA | NA | TRBJ2-3
CASSPNAGANEQYF | TGTGCCAGCAGCCCTAATGCAGGGGCTAACGAGCAGTACTTC | TRBV7-8 | NA | NA | TRBJ2-7
CASSQSGQGALGYTF | TGTGCCAGTAGTCAATCGGGACAGGGGGCATTGGGCTACACCTTC | TRBV19 | TRBD1 | NA | TRBJ1-2
CASSFGSVSNQPQHF | TGTGCCAGCAGCTTCGGGAGTGTTAGCAATCAGCCCCAGCATTTT | TRBV7-2 | NA | NA | TRBJ1-5
CASSEVTGRVGEAFF | TGTGCCAGCAGTGAAGTAACGGGAAGAGTTGGTGAAGCTTTCTTT | TRBV6-1 | NA | NA | TRBJ1-1
CSVVAGGTDTQYF | TGCAGCGTTGTTGCGGGGGGCACAGATACGCAGTATTTT | TRBV29-1 | TRBD2 | NA | TRBJ2-3
CASSLVPPTGPGNTIYF | TGTGCCAGCAGCTTAGTCCCCCCGACAGGACCCGGAAACACCATATATTTT | TRBV7-2 | NA | NA | TRBJ1-3
CASSLPPGGNYGYTF | TGCGCCAGCAGCCTGCCCCCGGGAGGGAACTATGGCTACACCTTC | TRBV4-1 | NA | NA | TRBJ1-2
CAIRFVPGQSPYGYTF | TGTGCCATCAGATTTGTCCCGGGACAGTCGCCCTATGGCTACACCTTC | TRBV10-3 | TRBD1 | NA | TRBJ1-2
CASSQDRELNEKLFF | TGCGCCAGCAGCCAAGATCGGGAACTTAATGAAAAACTGTTTTTT | TRBV4-3 | NA | few | TRBJ1-4
CASSQDRGVRVYEQYF | TGTGCCAGCAGCCAAGACAGGGGCGTACGGGTCTACGAGCAGTACTTC | TRBV3-1/TRBV3-2 | NA | NA | TRBJ2-7
CASSLHYEQYF | TGTGCCAGCAGTTTACACTACGAGCAGTACTTC | TRBV27 | NA | NA | TRBJ2-7
CACGLALFANTGELFF | TGTGCCTGTGGACTAGCGTTATTCGCGAACACCGGGGAGCTGTTTTTT | TRBV30 | TRBD2 | NA | TRBJ2-2
CASSLGRGVSNTGELFF | TGTGCCAGCAGCCTCGGGCGGGGGGTATCGAACACCGGGGAGCTGTTTTTT | TRBV11-2 | TRBD2 | NA | TRBJ2-2
CASSKQGRVDQPQHF | TGTGCCAGCAGTAAACAGGGCAGGGTAGATCAGCCCCAGCATTTT | TRBV6-2/TRBV6-3 | NA | NA | TRBJ1-5
CASSLGVMNTEAFF | TGCGCCAGCAGCTTGGGTGTTATGAACACTGAAGCTTTCTTT | TRBV5-1 | NA | NA | TRBJ1-1
CASSFSGGAQSNEQFF | TGTGCCAGCAGTTTTAGCGGGGGGGCCCAGTCCAATGAGCAGTTCTTC | TRBV7-2 | TRBD2 | few | TRBJ2-1
CASSIGESYGYTF | TGTGCCAGTAGTATAGGGGAGTCCTATGGCTACACCTTC | TRBV19 | NA | NA | TRBJ1-2
CASRPNSGANEQFF | TGTGCCAGCAGACCGAATTCAGGGGCCAATGAGCAGTTCTTC | TRBV7-2 | NA | NA | TRBJ2-1
CASSPGLAGANYEQYF | TGTGCCAGCAGCCCGGGGCTAGCGGGAGCCAACTACGAGCAGTACTTC | TRBV6-2/TRBV6-3 | TRBD2 | NA | TRBJ2-7
CSVDRENEQYF | TGCAGTGTAGACAGGGAAAACGAGCAGTACTTC | TRBV20-1 | TRBD1 | many | TRBJ2-7
CAWSVGTTGIWRPEAFF | TGTGCCTGGAGTGTGGGGACAACAGGTATTTGGCGCCCTGAAGCTTTCTTT | TRBV30 | NA | NA | TRBJ1-1
CASRSGGGDADTQYF | TGCGCCAGCAGGTCTGGCGGGGGGGACGCAGATACGCAGTATTTT | TRBV5-1 | TRBD2 | NA | TRBJ2-3